This T cell receptor beta chain originates from a study of blood T cell repertoires in COVID-19. The trim removed 3 bases at V and 0 bases at J, leaving 6 bases unmatched. Germline CDR1 and CDR2: SEHNR and FQNEAQ (reference sequence). The length of the CDR3 is 16 residues. In the original processing: Estimates of nucleated cell counts were drawn from the amplification of reference gene primers. Assay: immunoSEQ multiplex PCR; the TCRdb copy retains only in-frame clones and omits some. That table supplies the V and J calls and clone size; D and trimming were determined from the DNA. Of around 130,000 clones listed, around 81% are singletons.

What was sequenced was peripheral blood. This receptor was taken from a human donor in a cohort sampled during active COVID-19. The chain links TRBV7-9 to TRBJ1-1, with TRBD1 matching over 8 bases. CDR3 DNA: TGTGCCAGCAGCTTCAGGACAGGGCCCATGAACACTGAAGCTTTCTTT. It codes for CASSFRTGPMNTEAFF.